This is a list of T cell receptor beta chains from one sample in a study of cytomegalovirus exposure and HLA in healthy donors. Profiled with immunoSEQ multiplex PCR; TCRdb holds only in-frame clones, not every one. The sample lists approximately 150,000 clones, around two thirds occurring once. Sequenced: PBMCs. The receptors were sampled from a man between 25 and 39 years old in good health and CMV-seropositive. CDR3s include the opening cysteine and the closing phenylalanine or tryptophan. The order of the fields is clone size, J gene, D gene, V gene, CDR3 protein, CDR3 DNA. D genes are given only for firm matches. Size values are once, few and many counts, or a class for expanded clones, and some rows have none.

clone_size: once; j_call: TRBJ2-3; d_call: .; v_call: TRBV11-1; cdr3_aa: CASSPQGVGLEPDTQYF; cdr3_nt: TGTGCCAGCAGCCCGCAGGGGGTGGGACTAGAACCAGATACGCAGTATTTT
clone_size: .; j_call: TRBJ1-3; d_call: TRBD1; v_call: TRBV6-1; cdr3_aa: CASSEYPQGMGGNTIYF; cdr3_nt: TGTGCCAGCAGTGAATACCCACAGGGGATGGGAGGAAACACCATATATTTT
clone_size: .; j_call: TRBJ2-1; d_call: TRBD2; v_call: TRBV10-1; cdr3_aa: CASLGSGRACGEFF; cdr3_nt: TGCGCCAGCTTGGGTAGCGGGAGGGCCTGCGGGGAGTTCTTC
clone_size: .; j_call: TRBJ2-7; d_call: .; v_call: TRBV6-5; cdr3_aa: CASSYRGLREQYF; cdr3_nt: TGTGCCAGCAGTTACCGGGGGTTGCGGGAGCAGTACTTC
clone_size: .; j_call: TRBJ1-2; d_call: .; v_call: TRBV19; cdr3_aa: CASSIVSGVLYGYTF; cdr3_nt: TGTGCCAGTAGTATAGTCTCGGGGGTCCTCTATGGCTACACCTTC
clone_size: .; j_call: TRBJ1-2; d_call: TRBD1; v_call: TRBV28; cdr3_aa: CASDSGQAYGYTF; cdr3_nt: TGTGCCAGCGACTCAGGACAGGCGTATGGCTACACCTTC
clone_size: .; j_call: TRBJ2-7; d_call: .; v_call: TRBV6-1; cdr3_aa: CASSEWQDYEQYF; cdr3_nt: TGTGCCAGCAGTGAATGGCAAGACTACGAGCAGTACTTC
clone_size: once; j_call: TRBJ1-4; d_call: TRBD1; v_call: TRBV10-1; cdr3_aa: CASSRSGQDEKLFF; cdr3_nt: TGCGCCAGCAGCCGGTCTGGACAGGATGAAAAACTGTTTTTT
clone_size: few; j_call: TRBJ2-1; d_call: TRBD2; v_call: TRBV27; cdr3_aa: CASSLSPGGAYNEQFF; cdr3_nt: TGTGCCAGCAGTTTATCTCCGGGGGGAGCCTACAATGAGCAGTTCTTC
clone_size: .; j_call: TRBJ1-5; d_call: .; v_call: TRBV10-1; cdr3_aa: CASSESVEKPQHF; cdr3_nt: TGCGCCAGCAGTGAGTCGGTAGAAAAGCCCCAGCATTTT
clone_size: .; j_call: TRBJ1-4; d_call: TRBD1; v_call: TRBV5-4; cdr3_aa: CASSRRTGQAEKLFF; cdr3_nt: TGTGCCAGCAGCCGTAGGACGGGACAGGCCGAAAAACTGTTTTTT
clone_size: .; j_call: TRBJ2-5; d_call: .; v_call: TRBV5-1; cdr3_aa: CASSLSNRQETQYF; cdr3_nt: TGCGCCAGCAGCTTGAGTAACAGACAAGAGACCCAGTACTTC
clone_size: .; j_call: TRBJ2-1; d_call: TRBD1; v_call: TRBV10-3; cdr3_aa: CAISVGQSQHNEQFF; cdr3_nt: TGTGCCATCAGTGTGGGACAGAGCCAACACAATGAGCAGTTCTTC
clone_size: .; j_call: TRBJ2-7; d_call: TRBD2; v_call: TRBV2; cdr3_aa: CASGLAETYEQYF; cdr3_nt: TGTGCCAGCGGACTAGCGGAGACCTACGAGCAGTACTTC
clone_size: few; j_call: TRBJ2-7; d_call: TRBD2; v_call: TRBV4-1; cdr3_aa: CASSHRGTSGSYEQYF; cdr3_nt: TGCGCCAGCAGCCACCGAGGGACTAGCGGCTCCTACGAGCAGTACTTC
clone_size: few; j_call: TRBJ1-5; d_call: .; v_call: TRBV28; cdr3_aa: CASKTGLSPQHF; cdr3_nt: TGTGCCAGTAAAACAGGGTTATCGCCCCAGCATTTT
clone_size: .; j_call: TRBJ2-1; d_call: TRBD2; v_call: TRBV7-3; cdr3_aa: CASSSIAGEGHNEQFF; cdr3_nt: TGTGCCAGCAGCTCCATAGCGGGAGAGGGGCACAATGAGCAGTTCTTC
clone_size: .; j_call: TRBJ2-1; d_call: TRBD2; v_call: TRBV27; cdr3_aa: CASSPGLAGRNEQFF; cdr3_nt: TGTGCCAGCAGTCCGGGACTAGCGGGACGTAATGAGCAGTTCTTC
clone_size: .; j_call: TRBJ2-1; d_call: TRBD2; v_call: TRBV6-6; cdr3_aa: CASSYPGGDEQFF; cdr3_nt: TGTGCCAGCAGTTACCCGGGGGGAGATGAGCAGTTCTTC
clone_size: .; j_call: TRBJ2-2; d_call: TRBD1; v_call: TRBV2; cdr3_aa: CASSHPGQGNTGELFF; cdr3_nt: TGTGCCAGCAGTCACCCGGGACAGGGGAACACCGGGGAGCTGTTTTTT
clone_size: once; j_call: TRBJ2-3; d_call: TRBD1; v_call: TRBV7-8; cdr3_aa: CASSSNRGPTDTQYF; cdr3_nt: TGTGCCAGCAGCTCAAACAGGGGTCCCACAGATACGCAGTATTTT
clone_size: .; j_call: TRBJ2-7; d_call: .; v_call: TRBV5-4; cdr3_aa: CATSGGAGGAFYEQYF; cdr3_nt: TGTGCCACGTCAGGGGGGGCAGGGGGCGCGTTCTACGAGCAGTACTTC
clone_size: .; j_call: TRBJ2-7; d_call: .; v_call: TRBV7-9; cdr3_aa: CASSFTGYEQYF; cdr3_nt: TGTGCCAGCAGCTTTACGGGCTACGAGCAGTACTTC
clone_size: .; j_call: TRBJ1-5; d_call: .; v_call: TRBV27; cdr3_aa: CASSLYPYSNQPQHF; cdr3_nt: TGTGCCAGCAGTTTATATCCCTATAGCAATCAGCCCCAGCATTTT
clone_size: .; j_call: TRBJ2-2; d_call: .; v_call: TRBV6-4; cdr3_aa: CASSDLAGATGELFF; cdr3_nt: TGTGCCAGCAGTGACTTGGCAGGGGCCACCGGGGAGCTGTTTTTT
clone_size: .; j_call: TRBJ2-2; d_call: .; v_call: TRBV6-5; cdr3_aa: CASSRLETGELFF; cdr3_nt: TGTGCCAGCAGCAGGTTGGAAACCGGGGAGCTGTTTTTT
clone_size: .; j_call: TRBJ1-1; d_call: TRBD1; v_call: TRBV7-9; cdr3_aa: CASSPWTGTEAFF; cdr3_nt: TGTGCCAGCAGCCCCTGGACAGGGACTGAAGCTTTCTTT
clone_size: .; j_call: TRBJ2-1; d_call: .; v_call: TRBV27; cdr3_aa: CASSLSTVSYNEQFF; cdr3_nt: TGTGCCAGCAGTTTATCGACTGTCTCCTACAATGAGCAGTTCTTC
clone_size: .; j_call: TRBJ2-7; d_call: TRBD1; v_call: TRBV7-9; cdr3_aa: CASSRPRQGPSRTGEQYF; cdr3_nt: TGTGCCAGCAGCCGACCCCGACAGGGGCCTAGCAGGACGGGGGAGCAGTACTTC
clone_size: .; j_call: TRBJ1-4; d_call: TRBD1; v_call: TRBV19; cdr3_aa: CASSVGGGWSEKLFF; cdr3_nt: TGTGCCAGCAGTGTAGGAGGGGGCTGGAGTGAAAAACTGTTTTTT
clone_size: .; j_call: TRBJ2-1; d_call: TRBD2; v_call: TRBV11-3; cdr3_aa: CATSYRDRVLAGGNEQFF; cdr3_nt: TGTGCCACCTCTTATAGGGACAGGGTACTAGCGGGAGGGAATGAGCAGTTCTTC
clone_size: few; j_call: TRBJ1-4; d_call: TRBD1; v_call: TRBV6-6; cdr3_aa: CANSYRGTENEKLFF; cdr3_nt: TGTGCCAACAGTTACAGGGGGACAGAGAATGAAAAACTGTTTTTT
clone_size: once; j_call: TRBJ2-5; d_call: .; v_call: TRBV28; cdr3_aa: CASGPPLAHQETQYF; cdr3_nt: TGTGCCAGCGGACCTCCTCTAGCGCACCAAGAGACCCAGTACTTC
clone_size: many; j_call: TRBJ2-2; d_call: .; v_call: TRBV7-6; cdr3_aa: CASSPGETPVTGELFF; cdr3_nt: TGTGCCAGCAGCCCCGGGGAAACACCTGTGACCGGGGAGCTGTTTTTT
clone_size: .; j_call: TRBJ2-7; d_call: .; v_call: TRBV4-1; cdr3_aa: CASSPFLAVGPHYEQYF; cdr3_nt: TGCGCCAGCAGCCCCTTCTTAGCCGTAGGCCCTCACTACGAGCAGTACTTC
clone_size: .; j_call: TRBJ2-3; d_call: TRBD2; v_call: TRBV5-1; cdr3_aa: CAGGGSTDTQYF; cdr3_nt: TGCGCCGGGGGGGGGAGCACAGATACGCAGTATTTT
clone_size: .; j_call: TRBJ1-1; d_call: .; v_call: TRBV28; cdr3_aa: CASRISLGGGAFF; cdr3_nt: TGTGCCAGTCGGATCAGTTTGGGGGGTGGAGCTTTCTTT
clone_size: once; j_call: TRBJ1-2; d_call: .; v_call: TRBV19; cdr3_aa: CASSWGRTGYTF; cdr3_nt: TGTGCCAGTAGTTGGGGGCGTACTGGCTACACCTTC
clone_size: .; j_call: TRBJ2-7; d_call: .; v_call: TRBV27; cdr3_aa: CASSLFQGGNEQYF; cdr3_nt: TGTGCCAGCAGTTTATTTCAGGGCGGGAACGAGCAGTACTTC
clone_size: .; j_call: TRBJ2-2; d_call: TRBD1; v_call: TRBV5-1; cdr3_aa: CASSSRGTGITGELFF; cdr3_nt: TGCGCCAGCAGCTCACGCGGGACAGGGATTACCGGGGAGCTGTTTTTT
clone_size: .; j_call: TRBJ2-1; d_call: TRBD2; v_call: TRBV9; cdr3_aa: CASSASGTYNEQFF; cdr3_nt: TGTGCCAGCAGCGCTAGCGGGACCTACAATGAGCAGTTCTTC
clone_size: few; j_call: TRBJ1-3; d_call: .; v_call: TRBV10-3; cdr3_aa: CAISEYNGNTIYF; cdr3_nt: TGTGCCATCAGTGAGTACAACGGAAACACCATATATTTT
clone_size: .; j_call: TRBJ2-7; d_call: TRBD1; v_call: TRBV11-2; cdr3_aa: CACASVGQAAYEQYF; cdr3_nt: TGTGCCTGTGCTTCCGTGGGACAGGCTGCCTACGAGCAGTACTTC